The rows below give T cell receptor beta chains drawn from one sample of a study of shared clonotypes between healthy human individuals. Repertoires were generated with immunoSEQ multiplex PCR, while TCRdb's copy carries only in-frame clones and drops some. The profile shows 2 million to 2.5 million clones, over 85% of them singletons. The sequenced sample was naive CD4+ T cells from PBMCs. The receptors were gathered from a man aged 18 to 29 in good health. Some clones in this sample may be carry-over from other donors' samples. Both conserved end residues are part of each CDR3. Fields, in order: J gene, V gene, D gene, CDR3 protein, CDR3 DNA. A D gene is named only where the DNA matches it firmly.

TRBJ2-5,TRBV6-1,TRBD1,CASSTRTGLETQYF,TGTGCCAGCAGTACCAGGACAGGGTTGGAGACCCAGTACTTC
TRBJ2-7,TRBV5-8,TRBD2,CASSFRASGNLNAYEQYF,TGTGCCAGCAGCTTCAGGGCTAGCGGGAACCTTAATGCCTACGAGCAGTACTTC
TRBJ1-1,TRBV25-1,-,CASSEYDGPGGLAFF,TGTGCCAGCAGTGAATATGACGGTCCCGGTGGTTTAGCTTTCTTT
TRBJ1-2,TRBV5-4,TRBD1,CASSYPGQGNYGYTF,TGTGCCAGCAGCTACCCGGGACAGGGGAACTATGGCTACACCTTC
TRBJ2-7,TRBV30,-,CAWGQGGYEQYF,TGTGCCTGGGGACAGGGAGGGTACGAGCAGTACTTC
TRBJ2-5,TRBV6-6,-,CASSYSGQETQYF,TGTGCCAGCAGTTACTCAGGTCAAGAGACCCAGTACTTC
TRBJ2-3,TRBV14,-,CASSQDMGRVADTQYF,TGTGCCAGCAGCCAAGATATGGGCCGGGTCGCAGATACGCAGTATTTT
TRBJ1-2,TRBV4-1,-,CASSQDKNLRGYGYTF,TGCGCCAGCAGCCAAGATAAGAACTTACGGGGCTATGGCTACACCTTC
TRBJ1-3,TRBV9,-,CASSVDAQISSGNTIYF,TGTGCCAGCAGCGTAGATGCCCAAATCTCCTCGGGAAACACCATATATTTT
TRBJ2-7,TRBV15,-,CATSRSRVGLGYEQYF,TGTGCCACCAGCAGATCCAGGGTTGGGTTGGGGTACGAGCAGTACTTC
TRBJ2-6,TRBV7-2,-,CASSPTSPGANVLTF,TGTGCCAGCAGCCCAACTAGCCCTGGGGCCAACGTCCTGACTTTC
TRBJ1-1,TRBV5-4,-,CASSGPDRNTEAFF,TGTGCCAGCAGCGGACCGGACAGGAACACTGAAGCTTTCTTT
TRBJ1-1,TRBV7-2,-,CASSLRSGAGAEAFF,TGTGCCAGCAGCTTAAGGTCGGGGGCTGGCGCTGAAGCTTTCTTT
TRBJ2-3,TRBV4-1,-,CASSPKGAERVISTDTQYF,TGCGCCAGCAGCCCGAAGGGGGCGGAGCGGGTCATAAGCACAGATACGCAGTATTTT
TRBJ1-1,TRBV28,-,CASRPGGLRIRNTEAFF,TGTGCCAGCAGGCCCGGTGGTTTGAGGATCAGGAACACTGAAGCTTTCTTT
TRBJ2-1,TRBV5-1,-,CASSSRLEQFF,TGCGCCAGCAGCTCCCGACTAGAGCAGTTCTTC
TRBJ2-7,TRBV5-8,TRBD1,CASSGWGQADSYEQYF,TGTGCCAGCAGCGGGTGGGGACAGGCCGACTCCTACGAGCAGTACTTC